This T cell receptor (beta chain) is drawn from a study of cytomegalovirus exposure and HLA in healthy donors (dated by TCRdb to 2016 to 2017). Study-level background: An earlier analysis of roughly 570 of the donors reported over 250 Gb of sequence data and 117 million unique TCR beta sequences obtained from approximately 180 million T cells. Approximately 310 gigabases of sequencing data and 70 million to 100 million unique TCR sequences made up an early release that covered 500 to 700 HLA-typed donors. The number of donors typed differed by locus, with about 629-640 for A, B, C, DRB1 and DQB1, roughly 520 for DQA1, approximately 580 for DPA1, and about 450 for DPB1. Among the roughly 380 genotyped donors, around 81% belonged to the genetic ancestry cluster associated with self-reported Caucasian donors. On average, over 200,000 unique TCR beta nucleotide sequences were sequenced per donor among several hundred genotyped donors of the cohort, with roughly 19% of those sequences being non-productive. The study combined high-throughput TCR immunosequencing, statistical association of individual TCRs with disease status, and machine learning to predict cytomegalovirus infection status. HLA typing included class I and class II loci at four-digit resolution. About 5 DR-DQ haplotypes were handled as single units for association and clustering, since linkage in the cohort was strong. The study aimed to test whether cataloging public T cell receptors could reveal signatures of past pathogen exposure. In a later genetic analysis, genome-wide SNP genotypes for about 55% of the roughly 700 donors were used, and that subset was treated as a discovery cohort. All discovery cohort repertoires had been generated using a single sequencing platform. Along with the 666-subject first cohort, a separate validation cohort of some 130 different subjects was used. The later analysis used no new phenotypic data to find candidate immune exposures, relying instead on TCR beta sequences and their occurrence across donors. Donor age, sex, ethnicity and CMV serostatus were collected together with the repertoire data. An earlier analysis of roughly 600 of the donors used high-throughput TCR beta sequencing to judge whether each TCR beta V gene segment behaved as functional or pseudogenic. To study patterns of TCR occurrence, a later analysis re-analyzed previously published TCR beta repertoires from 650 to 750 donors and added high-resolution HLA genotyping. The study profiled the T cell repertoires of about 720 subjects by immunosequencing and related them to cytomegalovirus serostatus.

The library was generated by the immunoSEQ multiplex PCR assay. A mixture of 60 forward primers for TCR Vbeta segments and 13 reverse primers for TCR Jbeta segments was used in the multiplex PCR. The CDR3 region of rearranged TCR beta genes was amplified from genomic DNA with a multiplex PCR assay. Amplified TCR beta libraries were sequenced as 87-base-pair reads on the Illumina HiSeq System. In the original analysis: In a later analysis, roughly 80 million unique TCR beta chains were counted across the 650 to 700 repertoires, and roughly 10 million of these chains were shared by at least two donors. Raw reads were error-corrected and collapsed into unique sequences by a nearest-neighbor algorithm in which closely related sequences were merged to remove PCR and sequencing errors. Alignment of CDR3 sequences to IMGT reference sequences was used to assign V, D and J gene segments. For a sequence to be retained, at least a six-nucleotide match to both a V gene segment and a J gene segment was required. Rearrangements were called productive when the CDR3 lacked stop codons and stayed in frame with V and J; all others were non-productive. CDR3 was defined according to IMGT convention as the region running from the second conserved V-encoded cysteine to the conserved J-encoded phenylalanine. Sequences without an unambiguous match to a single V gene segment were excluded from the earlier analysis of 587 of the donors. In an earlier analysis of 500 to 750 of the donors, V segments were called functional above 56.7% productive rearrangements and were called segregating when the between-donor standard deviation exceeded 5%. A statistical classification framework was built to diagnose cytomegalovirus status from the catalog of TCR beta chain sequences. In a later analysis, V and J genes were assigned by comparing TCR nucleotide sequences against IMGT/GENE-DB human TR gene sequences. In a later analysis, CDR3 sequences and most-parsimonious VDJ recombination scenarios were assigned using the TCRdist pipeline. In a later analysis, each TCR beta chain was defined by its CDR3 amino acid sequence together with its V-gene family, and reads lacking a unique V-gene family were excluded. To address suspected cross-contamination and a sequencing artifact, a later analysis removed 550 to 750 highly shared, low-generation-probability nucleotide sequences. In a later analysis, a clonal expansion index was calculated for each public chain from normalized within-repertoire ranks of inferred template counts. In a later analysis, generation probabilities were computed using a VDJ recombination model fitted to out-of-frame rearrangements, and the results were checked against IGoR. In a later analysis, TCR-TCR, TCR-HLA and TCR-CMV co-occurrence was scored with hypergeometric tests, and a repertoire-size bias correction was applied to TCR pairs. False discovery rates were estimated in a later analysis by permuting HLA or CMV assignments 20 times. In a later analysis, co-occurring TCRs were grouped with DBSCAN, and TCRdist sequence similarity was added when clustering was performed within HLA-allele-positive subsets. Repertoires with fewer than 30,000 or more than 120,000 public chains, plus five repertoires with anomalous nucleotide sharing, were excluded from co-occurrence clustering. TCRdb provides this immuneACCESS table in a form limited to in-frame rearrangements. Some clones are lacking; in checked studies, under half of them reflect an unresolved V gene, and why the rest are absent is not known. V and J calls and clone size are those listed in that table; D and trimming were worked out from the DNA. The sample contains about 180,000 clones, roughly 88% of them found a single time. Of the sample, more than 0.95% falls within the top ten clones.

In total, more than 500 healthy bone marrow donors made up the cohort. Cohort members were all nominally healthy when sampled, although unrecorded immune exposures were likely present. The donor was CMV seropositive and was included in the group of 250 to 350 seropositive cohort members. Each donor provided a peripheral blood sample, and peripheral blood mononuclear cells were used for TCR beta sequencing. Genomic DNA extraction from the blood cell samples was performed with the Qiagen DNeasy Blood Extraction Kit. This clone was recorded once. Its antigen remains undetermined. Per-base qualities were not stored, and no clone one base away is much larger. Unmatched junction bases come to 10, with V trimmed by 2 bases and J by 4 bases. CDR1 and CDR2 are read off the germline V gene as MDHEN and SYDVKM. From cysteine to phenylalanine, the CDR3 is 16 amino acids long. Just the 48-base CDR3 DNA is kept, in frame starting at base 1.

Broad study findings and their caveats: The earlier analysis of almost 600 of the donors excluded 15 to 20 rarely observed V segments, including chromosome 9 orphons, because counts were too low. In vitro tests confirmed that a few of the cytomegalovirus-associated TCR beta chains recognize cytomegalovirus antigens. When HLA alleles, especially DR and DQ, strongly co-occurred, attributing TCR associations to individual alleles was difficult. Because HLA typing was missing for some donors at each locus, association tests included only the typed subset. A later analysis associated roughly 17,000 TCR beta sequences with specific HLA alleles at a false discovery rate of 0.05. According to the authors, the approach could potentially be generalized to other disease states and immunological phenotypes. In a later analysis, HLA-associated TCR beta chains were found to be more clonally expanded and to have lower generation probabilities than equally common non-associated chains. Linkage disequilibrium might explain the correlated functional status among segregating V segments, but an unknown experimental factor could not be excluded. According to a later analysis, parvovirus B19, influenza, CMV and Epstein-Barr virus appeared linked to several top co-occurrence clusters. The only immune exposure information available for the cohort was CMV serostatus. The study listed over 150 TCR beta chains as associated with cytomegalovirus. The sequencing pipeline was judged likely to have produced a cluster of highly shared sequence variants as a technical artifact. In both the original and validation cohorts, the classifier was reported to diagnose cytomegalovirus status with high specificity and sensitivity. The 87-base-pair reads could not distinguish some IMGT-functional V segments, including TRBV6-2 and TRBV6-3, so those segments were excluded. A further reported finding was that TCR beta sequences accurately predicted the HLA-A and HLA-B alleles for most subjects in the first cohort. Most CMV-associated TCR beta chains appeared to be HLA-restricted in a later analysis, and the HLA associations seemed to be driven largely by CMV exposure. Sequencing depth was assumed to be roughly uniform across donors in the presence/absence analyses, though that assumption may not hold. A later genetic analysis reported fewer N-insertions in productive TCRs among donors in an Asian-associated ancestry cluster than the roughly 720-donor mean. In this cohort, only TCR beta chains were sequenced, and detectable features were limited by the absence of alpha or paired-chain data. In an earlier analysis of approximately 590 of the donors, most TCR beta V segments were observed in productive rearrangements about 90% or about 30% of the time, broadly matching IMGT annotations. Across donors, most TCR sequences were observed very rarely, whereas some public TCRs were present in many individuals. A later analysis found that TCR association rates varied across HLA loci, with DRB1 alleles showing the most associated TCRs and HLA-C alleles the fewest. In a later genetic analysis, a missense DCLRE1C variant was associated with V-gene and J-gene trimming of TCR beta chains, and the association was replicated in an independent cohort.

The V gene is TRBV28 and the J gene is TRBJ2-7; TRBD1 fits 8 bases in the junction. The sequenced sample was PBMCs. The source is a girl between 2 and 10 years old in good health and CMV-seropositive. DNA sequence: TGTGCCAGCAGTTTAAGTTCCGGACAGGGTTCTTACGAGCAGTACTTC. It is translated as CASSLSSGQGSYEQYF.